One T cell receptor (beta chain) is described in this entry. Its antigen remains unknown. Clones were read by immunoSEQ multiplex PCR, and TCRdb kept only the in-frame ones, dropping some. The data contain some 11,000 clones, about 79% of them singletons. This sample was taken from a study of CD4 T cells in relation to SARS-CoV-2 and coronaviruses. In the study overall: After roughly 9 days of antigen culture, PBMC TCR beta CDR3s were sequenced.

The trim removed 11 bases at V and 10 bases at J, leaving 20 bases unmatched. Germline CDR1 MNHEY, CDR2 SVGAGI. The CDR3 covers 15 residues. Before the COVID-19 pandemic, during about 2010-2018, CD4+ T cells were taken from unexposed donors. The cells were cultured for 10 days before CD4+ T cells were isolated. Testing used SARS-CoV-2 S/N and four cold-coronavirus spikes on unexposed-donor CD4+ T cells, cells permitting. Study observations and caveats: Samples before the pandemic and after infection were not matched within any donor.

This TCR came from a human donor in good health. Material: CD4+ T cells from PBMCs, cultured in vitro. The V gene is TRBV6-5, the J gene TRBJ1-2; 9 nucleotides line up with TRBD1. The CDR3 bases are TGTGCCGCTCGACCTGACAGGGGGAGTTTCAGGGACTACACCTTC. This gives the protein CAARPDRGSFRDYTF.